This T cell receptor (beta chain) was captured by sequencing in a study of monozygotic twins with inflammatory bowel disease. Germline V lookup: CDR1 DFQATT, CDR2 SNEGSKA (reference sequence). The CDR3 spans 15 residues. Study-wide points: Patient repertoire variability may have increased through differing immunosuppressive treatments. Telling apart the different T cell subtypes was not possible. Inverse Simpson values showed less TCRbeta diversity in IBD patients than in their healthy co-twins.

Of note for this clonotype: What it binds is unknown.

Template switching added UMIs carrying a 6-nucleotide sample barcode. With the 5' RACE reads reprocessed, TCRdb shows one record per CDR3 protein and no DNA. The table for this sample gives about 450,000 distinct CDR3 sequences. The chain links TRBV20-1 to TRBJ2-5; the TCRdb call, TRBD2, lacks DNA for checking. The receptor's source is a human donor with ulcerative colitis or Crohn's disease, or a healthy co-twin of an affected twin (not recorded which). The sequencing input was blood. CDR3 loop: CSAQAGGPSMQTQYF.